This TCR beta chain was profiled in a study of beta chain features in type 1 diabetes. Study results and limitations: With patients and controls alike, PCR might favor shorter templates to an equal degree.

The germline V gene encodes CDR1 MGHRA and CDR2 YSYEKL. V lost 1 base and J 0 bases, leaving 13 bases between the germline ends. The CDR3 totals 17 residues. Reverse transcribing all isolated RNA meant expressed TCRB transcripts were sequenced. TCRdb keeps only in-frame clones here, not all; method: immunoSEQ multiplex PCR. The sample includes under 450,000 clones, approximately 15% of them seen just once. Only a few counts were recorded for this clone. Its antigen is not identified. The receptor comes from a woman aged 18-30 years in good health. This chain connects TRBV4-1 to TRBJ2-1; D is possibly TRBD2 (5 bases). The sample was naive CD4+ T cells from blood. This CDR3 is CASSQVKSGSSYNEQFF. In DNA, the CDR3 is TGCGCCAGCAGCCAAGTAAAAAGCGGCAGCTCCTACAATGAGCAGTTCTTC.